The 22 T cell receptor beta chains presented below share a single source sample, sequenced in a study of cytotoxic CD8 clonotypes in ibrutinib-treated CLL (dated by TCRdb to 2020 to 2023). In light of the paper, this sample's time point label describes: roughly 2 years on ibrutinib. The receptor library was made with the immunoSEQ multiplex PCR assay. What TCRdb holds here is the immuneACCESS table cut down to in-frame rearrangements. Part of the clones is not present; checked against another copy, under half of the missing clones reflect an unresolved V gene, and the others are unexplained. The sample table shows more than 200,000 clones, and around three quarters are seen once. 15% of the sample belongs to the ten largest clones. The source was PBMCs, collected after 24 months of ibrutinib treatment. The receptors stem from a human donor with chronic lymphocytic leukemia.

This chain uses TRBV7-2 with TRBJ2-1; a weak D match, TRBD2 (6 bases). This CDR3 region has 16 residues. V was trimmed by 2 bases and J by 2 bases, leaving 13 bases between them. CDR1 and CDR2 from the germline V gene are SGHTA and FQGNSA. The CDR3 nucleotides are TGTGCCAGCAGCTTAACCGTGGGACTGCCCTACAATGAGCAGTTCTTC. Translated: CASSLTVGLPYNEQFF.

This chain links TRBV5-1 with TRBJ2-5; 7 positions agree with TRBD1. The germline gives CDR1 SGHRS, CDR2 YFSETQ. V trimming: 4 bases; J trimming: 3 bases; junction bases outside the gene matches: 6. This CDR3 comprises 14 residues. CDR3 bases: TGCGCCAGCAGCCCGGGACAGATAAAAGAGACCCAGTACTTC. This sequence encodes CASSPGQIKETQYF.

The CDR3 nucleotides read TGTGCCAGCAGCCTACCCGGACATTGGGACCAATACGAGCAGTACTTC. This encodes CASSLPGHWDQYEQYF. The chain recombines TRBV5-6 with TRBJ2-7; D is perhaps TRBD1 or TRBD2 (5 bases each). CDR1 SGHDT and CDR2 YYEEEE come from the germline V gene. There are 16 residues in the CDR3. V dropped 4 bases and J dropped 4 bases, with 21 bases sitting between them.

CDR3 sequence: CASSVLQGADNEQFF. CDR3 sequence (DNA): TGTGCCAGCAGCGTGCTACAGGGGGCCGACAATGAGCAGTTCTTC. The rearrangement uses TRBV7-2 and TRBJ2-1; 9 bases are shared with TRBD1. The germline gives CDR1 SGHTA, CDR2 FQGNSA. Trimming cost V 5 bases and J 5 bases; bases outside gene matches: 7. This CDR3 has 15 residues.

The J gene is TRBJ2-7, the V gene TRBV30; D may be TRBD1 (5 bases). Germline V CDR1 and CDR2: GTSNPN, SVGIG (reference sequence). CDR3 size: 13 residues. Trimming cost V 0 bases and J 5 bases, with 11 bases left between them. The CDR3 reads CAWSVLWGNEQYF. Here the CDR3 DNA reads TGTGCCTGGAGTGTACTTTGGGGCAACGAGCAGTACTTC.

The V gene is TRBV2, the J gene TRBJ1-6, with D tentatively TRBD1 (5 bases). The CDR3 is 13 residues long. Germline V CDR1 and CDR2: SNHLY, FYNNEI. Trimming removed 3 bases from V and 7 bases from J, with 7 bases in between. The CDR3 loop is CASSERGNSPLHF. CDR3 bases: TGTGCCAGCAGTGAGCGGGGGAATTCACCCCTCCACTTT.

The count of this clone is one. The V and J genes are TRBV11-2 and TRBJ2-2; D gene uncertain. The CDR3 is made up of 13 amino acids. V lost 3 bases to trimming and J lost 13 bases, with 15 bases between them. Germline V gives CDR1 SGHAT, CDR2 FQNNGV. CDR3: CASSLPSTLGLFF. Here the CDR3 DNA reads TGTGCCAGCAGCTTGCCTTCGACTCTGGGGCTGTTTTTT.

Here the CDR3 reads CASRRTLYEQFF. The DNA for the CDR3 is TGTGCCAGCAGGAGGACCCTATATGAGCAGTTCTTC. J is TRBJ2-1 and V is TRBV6-6; D is unresolved. Germline V gives CDR1 MNHNY, CDR2 SVGAGI (reference sequence). This CDR3 is 12 amino acids long. Trimming cost V 6 bases and J 8 bases, with 11 bases left between them.

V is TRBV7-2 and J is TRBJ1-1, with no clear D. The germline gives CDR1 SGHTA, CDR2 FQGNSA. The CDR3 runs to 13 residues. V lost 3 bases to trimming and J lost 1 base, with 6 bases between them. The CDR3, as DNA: TGTGCCAGCAGCTTTACGGGGAACACTGAAGCTTTCTTT. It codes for CASSFTGNTEAFF.

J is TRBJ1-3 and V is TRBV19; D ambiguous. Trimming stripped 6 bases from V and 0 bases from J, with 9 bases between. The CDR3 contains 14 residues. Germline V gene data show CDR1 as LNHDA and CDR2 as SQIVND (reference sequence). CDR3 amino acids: CASSTRASGNTIYF. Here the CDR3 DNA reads TGTGCCAGTAGCACCCGGGCCTCTGGAAACACCATATATTTT.

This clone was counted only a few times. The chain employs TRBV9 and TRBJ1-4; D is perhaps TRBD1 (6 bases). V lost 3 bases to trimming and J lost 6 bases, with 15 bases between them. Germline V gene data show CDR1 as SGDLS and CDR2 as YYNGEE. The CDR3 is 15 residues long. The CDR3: CASSARGNWDEKLFF. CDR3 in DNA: TGTGCCAGCAGCGCTAGGGGGAATTGGGATGAAAAACTGTTTTTT.

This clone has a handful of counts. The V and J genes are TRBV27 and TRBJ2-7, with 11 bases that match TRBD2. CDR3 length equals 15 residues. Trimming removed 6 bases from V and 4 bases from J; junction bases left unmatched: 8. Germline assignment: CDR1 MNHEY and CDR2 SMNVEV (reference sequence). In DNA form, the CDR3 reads TGTGCCAGCAGCCTGACTAGCGGGACCTGGTACGAGCAGTACTTC. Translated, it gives CASSLTSGTWYEQYF.

The CDR3 sequence is CASSASRTQGTDTQYF. The CDR3 DNA reads TGTGCCAGCAGTGCCAGTAGGACGCAGGGGACAGATACGCAGTATTTT. The chain joins TRBV25-1 to TRBJ2-3; D is possibly TRBD1 (6 bases). The length of the CDR3 is 16 residues. Trimming cost V 4 bases and J 3 bases, with 17 bases left between them. The germline V gene has CDR1 MGHDK and CDR2 SYGVNS.

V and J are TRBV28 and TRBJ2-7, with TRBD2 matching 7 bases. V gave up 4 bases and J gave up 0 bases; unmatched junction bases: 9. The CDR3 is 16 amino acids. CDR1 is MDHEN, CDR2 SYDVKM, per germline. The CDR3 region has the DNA TGTGCCAGCAGTTCGACCCCGGGACTATACTCCTACGAGCAGTACTTC. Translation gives CASSSTPGLYSYEQYF.

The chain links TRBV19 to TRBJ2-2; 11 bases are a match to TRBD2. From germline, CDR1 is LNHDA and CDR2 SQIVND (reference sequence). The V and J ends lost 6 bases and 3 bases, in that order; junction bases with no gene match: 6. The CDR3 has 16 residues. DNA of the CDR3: TGTGCCAGTAGGATCCTAGCGGGAGGTGACACCGGGGAGCTGTTTTTT. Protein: CASRILAGGDTGELFF.

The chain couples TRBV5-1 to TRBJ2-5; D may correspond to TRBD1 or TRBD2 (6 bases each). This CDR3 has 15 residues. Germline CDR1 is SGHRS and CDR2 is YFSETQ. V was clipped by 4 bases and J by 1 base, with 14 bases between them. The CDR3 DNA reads TGCGCCAGCAGCCCGGGGGCCATCTCCCAAGAGACCCAGTACTTC. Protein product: CASSPGAISQETQYF.

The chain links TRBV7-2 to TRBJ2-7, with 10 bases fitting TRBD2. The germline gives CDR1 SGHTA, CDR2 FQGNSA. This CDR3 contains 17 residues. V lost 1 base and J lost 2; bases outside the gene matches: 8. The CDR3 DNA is TGTGCCAGCAGCTTAGGGACTAGCGGATTTAAGGCCTACGAGCAGTACTTC. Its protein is CASSLGTSGFKAYEQYF.

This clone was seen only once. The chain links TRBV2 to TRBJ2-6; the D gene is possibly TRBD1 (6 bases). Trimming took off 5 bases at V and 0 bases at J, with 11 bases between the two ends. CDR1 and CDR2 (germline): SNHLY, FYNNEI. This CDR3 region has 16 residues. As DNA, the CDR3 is TGTGCCAGCAGTCCGGGACAATTCTCTGGGGCCAACGTCCTGACTTTC. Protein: CASSPGQFSGANVLTF.

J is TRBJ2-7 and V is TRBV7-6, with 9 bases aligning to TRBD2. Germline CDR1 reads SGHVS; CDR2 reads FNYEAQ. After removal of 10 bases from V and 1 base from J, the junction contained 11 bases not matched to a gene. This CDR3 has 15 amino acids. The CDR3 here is CATFNLAGESYEQYF. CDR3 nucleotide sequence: TGTGCCACCTTTAACTTAGCGGGAGAATCCTACGAGCAGTACTTC.

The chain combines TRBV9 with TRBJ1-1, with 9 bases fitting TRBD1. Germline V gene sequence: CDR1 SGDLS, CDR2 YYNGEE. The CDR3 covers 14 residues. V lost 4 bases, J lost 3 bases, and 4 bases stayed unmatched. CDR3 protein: CASSQRDRDTEAFF. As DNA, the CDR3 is TGTGCCAGCAGCCAAAGGGACAGGGACACTGAAGCTTTCTTT.

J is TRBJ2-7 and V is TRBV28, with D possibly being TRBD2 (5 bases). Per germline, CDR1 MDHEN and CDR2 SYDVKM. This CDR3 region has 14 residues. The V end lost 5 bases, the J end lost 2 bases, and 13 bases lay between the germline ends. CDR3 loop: CASSTWTQTYEQYF. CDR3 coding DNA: TGTGCCAGCAGTACTTGGACTCAAACCTACGAGCAGTACTTC.

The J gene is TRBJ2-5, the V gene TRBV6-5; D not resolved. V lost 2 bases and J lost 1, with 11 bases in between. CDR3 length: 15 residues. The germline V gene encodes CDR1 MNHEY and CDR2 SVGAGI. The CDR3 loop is CASSYSNSIQETQYF. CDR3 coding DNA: TGTGCCAGCAGTTACAGTAACAGTATCCAAGAGACCCAGTACTTC.